This record covers a single T cell receptor (beta chain). Here immunoSEQ multiplex PCR was the method, and the copy in TCRdb shows in-frame clones only, minus some. The table shows approximately 57,000 clones, with about 85% occurring only once. This specimen belongs to a study of blood T cell repertoires in COVID-19. Study background: The cDNA or gDNA used as material had been derived from T cells, B-cell-depleted T cells, or PBMCs.

Germline V lookup: CDR1 SGDLS, CDR2 YYNGEE. The CDR3 totals 14 residues. Trimming pared 5 bases from V and 4 bases from J, leaving 12 bases between. This sequence joins TRBV9 and TRBJ1-4; D perhaps matches TRBD1 (6 bases). The sequencing sample was made of peripheral blood. The sequence was obtained from a man aged 35-49 years with active COVID-19. For the CDR3, the DNA is TGTGCCAGCAGTAGACAGGCGCTTAATGAAAAACTGTTTTTT. Protein product: CASSRQALNEKLFF.